Listed below are T cell receptor beta chains from one sample, sequenced in a study of blood T cell repertoires in COVID-19. Sequencing used immunoSEQ multiplex PCR; TCRdb keeps in-frame clones, though not all of them. This repertoire shows roughly 220,000 clones, roughly 80% found once; its top ten account for 5.5%. Sequencing used peripheral blood. These receptors all stem from a woman aged 65 to 85 with acute or convalescent COVID-19. Each CDR3 is given with its conserved first and last residue. A D gene is named only where the DNA matches it firmly. Only some rows state a clone size, as once, few, many or a class for expanded clones.

V	D	J	size	CDR3	DNA
TRBV25-1	.	TRBJ2-7	.	CASSENGARGEQYF	TGTGCCAGCAGTGAAAACGGAGCTCGGGGTGAGCAGTACTTC
TRBV5-1	TRBD2	TRBJ2-7	once	CASSLALAGIGEQYF	TGCGCCAGCAGCTTGGCCCTAGCGGGAATCGGCGAGCAGTACTTC
TRBV24-1	.	TRBJ2-2	.	CATSGWVEGETGELFF	TGTGCCACCAGCGGTTGGGTTGAGGGGGAAACCGGGGAGCTGTTTTTT
TRBV5-6	TRBD1	TRBJ1-3	.	CASTFGQGYGGNTIYF	TGTGCCAGCACCTTTGGACAGGGATATGGTGGAAACACCATATATTTT
TRBV5-8	TRBD1	TRBJ2-7	.	CASSSGQTTYEQYF	TGTGCCAGCAGCTCGGGACAGACAACCTACGAGCAGTACTTC
TRBV4-1	TRBD1	TRBJ2-7	.	CASSQRTGASYEQYF	TGCGCCAGCAGCCAAAGGACAGGAGCCAGCTACGAGCAGTACTTC
TRBV6-5	TRBD1	TRBJ1-2	.	CASTATGGRLDGYTF	TGTGCCAGCACCGCGACAGGGGGAAGGCTCGATGGCTACACCTTC
TRBV7-9	.	TRBJ1-3	once	CASSLAGNTIYF	TGTGCCAGCAGCCTCGCAGGGAACACCATATATTTT
TRBV19	TRBD1	TRBJ1-5	.	CASSWGQGGIQPQHF	TGTGCCAGTAGCTGGGGGCAGGGGGGAATTCAGCCCCAGCATTTT
TRBV7-3	.	TRBJ2-3	.	CASSLGPDTQYF	TGTGCCAGCAGCTTAGGGCCAGATACGCAGTATTTT
TRBV5-4	TRBD2	TRBJ2-3	.	CASSLKAGGPDTQYF	TGTGCCAGCAGCTTGAAGGCGGGAGGGCCCGATACGCAGTATTTT
TRBV19	TRBD2	TRBJ2-1	.	CASSGSSLAGHNEQFF	TGTGCCAGTAGTGGAAGTTCGCTAGCGGGTCACAATGAGCAGTTCTTC
TRBV29-1	.	TRBJ1-2	.	CSVGRGERGYTF	TGCAGCGTTGGCAGGGGCGAGAGGGGCTACACCTTC
TRBV5-5	TRBD2	TRBJ2-1	.	CASSRTSGRGNEQFF	TGTGCCAGCAGCCGTACTAGCGGGAGAGGCAATGAGCAGTTCTTC
TRBV27	TRBD2	TRBJ2-3	.	CASSSKIIPTSGLDTQYF	TGTGCCAGCAGTTCAAAGATTATTCCGACTAGCGGGTTAGATACGCAGTATTTT
TRBV29-1	TRBD1	TRBJ2-7	.	CSGWTGYEQYF	TGCAGCGGGTGGACAGGTTACGAGCAGTACTTC
TRBV5-1	TRBD1	TRBJ1-2	once	CASSLGQGRGYTF	TGCGCCAGCAGCCTAGGACAGGGGCGCGGCTACACCTTC
TRBV10-3	.	TRBJ2-6	few	CAIRDWRSGANVLTF	TGTGCCATCAGGGACTGGCGCTCTGGGGCCAACGTCCTGACTTTC
TRBV7-7	TRBD2	TRBJ2-1	.	CASSLVGTSEYNEQFF	TGTGCTAGCAGCTTAGTTGGGACTAGCGAGTACAATGAGCAGTTCTTC
TRBV6-5	TRBD2	TRBJ2-5	.	CATTSGRRGETQYF	TGTGCCACAACTAGCGGGAGGAGAGGTGAGACCCAGTACTTC
TRBV5-4	TRBD2	TRBJ2-3	.	CASSYPGLGGDTQYF	TGTGCCAGCAGCTACCCGGGACTAGGGGGAGATACGCAGTATTTT
TRBV5-6	.	TRBJ2-7	.	CASSRQSYEQYF	TGTGCCAGCAGCAGACAGTCCTACGAGCAGTACTTC
TRBV20-1	TRBD1	TRBJ1-2	once	CSAIQGYGYTF	TGCAGTGCTATACAGGGGTATGGCTACACCTTC
TRBV9	.	TRBJ1-1	.	CASSSGGGEATEAFF	TGTGCCAGCAGCTCCGGGGGGGGCGAGGCCACTGAAGCTTTCTTT
TRBV10-3	TRBD1	TRBJ1-2	.	CAISEFRGAYGYTF	TGTGCCATCAGTGAGTTCAGGGGGGCCTATGGCTACACCTTC
TRBV7-2	TRBD1	TRBJ1-1	.	CASSPGTANTEAFF	TGTGCCAGCAGCCCCGGGACAGCGAACACTGAAGCTTTCTTT
TRBV6-1	TRBD2	TRBJ2-7	few	CASSEAGTSSYEQYF	TGTGCCAGCAGTGAAGCTGGGACTAGCTCCTACGAGCAGTACTTC
TRBV20-1	TRBD1	TRBJ2-5	.	CSASRDRGETQYF	TGCAGTGCTAGTCGGGACAGGGGAGAGACCCAGTACTTC
TRBV18	TRBD2	TRBJ2-7	.	CASSSGTSAAYEQYF	TGTGCCAGCTCATCCGGGACTAGCGCAGCCTACGAGCAGTACTTC
TRBV7-3	TRBD2	TRBJ2-3	.	CASSPTSGTNSITDTQYF	TGTGCCAGCAGCCCGACTAGCGGGACAAATTCCATCACAGATACGCAGTATTTT
TRBV11-1	.	TRBJ2-2	.	CASSPRGAGELFF	TGTGCCAGCAGCCCAAGGGGTGCCGGGGAGCTGTTTTTT